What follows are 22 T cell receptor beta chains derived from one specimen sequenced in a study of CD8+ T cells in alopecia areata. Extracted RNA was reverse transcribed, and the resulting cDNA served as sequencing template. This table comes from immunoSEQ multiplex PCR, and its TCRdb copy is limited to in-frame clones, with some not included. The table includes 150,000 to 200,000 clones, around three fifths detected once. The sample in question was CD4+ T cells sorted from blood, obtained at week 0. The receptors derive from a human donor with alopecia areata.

The CDR3 protein is CASSLGSQGNEQFF. CDR3 in DNA: TGCGCCAGCAGCTTGGGGAGCCAGGGGAATGAGCAGTTCTTC. This rearrangement joins TRBV5-1 to TRBJ2-1; tentatively, D is TRBD1 (6 bases). From germline, CDR1 is SGHRS and CDR2 YFSETQ. The CDR3 has 14 amino acids. V was trimmed by 0 bases and J by 7 bases, leaving 11 bases between them.

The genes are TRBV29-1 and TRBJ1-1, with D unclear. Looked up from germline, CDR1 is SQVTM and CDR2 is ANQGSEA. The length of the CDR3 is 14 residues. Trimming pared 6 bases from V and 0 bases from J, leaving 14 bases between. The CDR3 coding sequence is TGCAGCGTAGCCCCTGAAAGACTGAACACTGAAGCTTTCTTT. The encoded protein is CSVAPERLNTEAFF.

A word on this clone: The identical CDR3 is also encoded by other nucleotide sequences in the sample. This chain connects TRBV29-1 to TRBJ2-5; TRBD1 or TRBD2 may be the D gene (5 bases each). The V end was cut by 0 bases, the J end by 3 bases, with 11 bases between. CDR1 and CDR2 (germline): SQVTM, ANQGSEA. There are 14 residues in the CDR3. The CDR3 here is CSVEDPGPEETQYF. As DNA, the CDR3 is TGCAGCGTTGAAGATCCGGGACCCGAAGAGACCCAGTACTTC.

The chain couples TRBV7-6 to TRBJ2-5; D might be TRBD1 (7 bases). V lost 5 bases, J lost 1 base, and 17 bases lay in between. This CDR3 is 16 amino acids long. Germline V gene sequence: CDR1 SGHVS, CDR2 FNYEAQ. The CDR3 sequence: CASSPEGGTAQETQYF. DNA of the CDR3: TGTGCCAGCAGCCCCGAGGGCGGGACAGCCCAAGAGACCCAGTACTTC. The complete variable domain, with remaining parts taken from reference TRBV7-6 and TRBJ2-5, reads GAGVSQSPRYKVTKRGQDVALRCDPISGHVSLYWYRQALGQGPEFLTYFNYEAQQDKSGLPNDRFSAERPEGSISTLTIQRTEQRDSAMYRCASSPEGGTAQETQYFGPGTRLLVL.

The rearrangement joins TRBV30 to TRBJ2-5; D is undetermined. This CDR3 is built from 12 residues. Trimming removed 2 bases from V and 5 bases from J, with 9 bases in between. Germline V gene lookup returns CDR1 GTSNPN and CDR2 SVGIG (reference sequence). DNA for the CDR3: TGTGCCTGGAGTCGGATCGGGGAGACCCAGTACTTC. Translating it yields CAWSRIGETQYF.

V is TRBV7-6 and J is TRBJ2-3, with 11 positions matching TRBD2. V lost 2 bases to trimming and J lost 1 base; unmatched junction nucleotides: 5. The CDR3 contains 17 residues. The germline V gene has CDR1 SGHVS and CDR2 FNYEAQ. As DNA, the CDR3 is TGTGCCAGCAGCTTAACCGGGACTAGCGGTCGCACAGATACGCAGTATTTT. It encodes CASSLTGTSGRTDTQYF.

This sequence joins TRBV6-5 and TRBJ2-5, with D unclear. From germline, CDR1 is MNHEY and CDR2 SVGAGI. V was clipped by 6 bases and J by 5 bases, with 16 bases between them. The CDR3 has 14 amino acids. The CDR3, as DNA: TGTGCCAGCAGGGACGTCCTGGGTTCGGAGACCCAGTACTTC. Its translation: CASRDVLGSETQYF.

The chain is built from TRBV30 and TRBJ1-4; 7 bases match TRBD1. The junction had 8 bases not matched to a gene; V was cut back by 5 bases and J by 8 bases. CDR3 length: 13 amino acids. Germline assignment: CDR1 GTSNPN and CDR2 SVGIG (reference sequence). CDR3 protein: CAWSLGTDEKLFF. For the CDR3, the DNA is TGTGCCTGGTCGTTGGGGACAGACGAAAAACTGTTTTTT. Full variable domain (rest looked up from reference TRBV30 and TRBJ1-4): SQTIHQWPATLVQPVGSPLSLECTVEGTSNPNLYWYRQAAGRGLQLLFYSVGIGQISSEVPQNLSASRPQDRQFILSSKKLLLSDSGFYLCAWSLGTDEKLFFGSGTQLSVL.

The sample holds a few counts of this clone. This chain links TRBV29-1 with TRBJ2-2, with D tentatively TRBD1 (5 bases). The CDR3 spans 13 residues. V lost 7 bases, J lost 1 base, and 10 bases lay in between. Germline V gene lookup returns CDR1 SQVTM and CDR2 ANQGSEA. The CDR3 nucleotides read TGCAGCGCCGCTGGACAGAACACCGGGGAGCTGTTTTTT. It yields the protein CSAAGQNTGELFF.

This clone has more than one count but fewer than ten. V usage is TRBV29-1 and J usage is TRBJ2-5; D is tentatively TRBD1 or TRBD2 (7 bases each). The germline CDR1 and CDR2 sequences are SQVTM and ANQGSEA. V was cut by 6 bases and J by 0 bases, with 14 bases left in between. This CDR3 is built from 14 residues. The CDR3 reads CSVRQGGYQETQYF. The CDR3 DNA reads TGCAGCGTCAGACAGGGAGGGTACCAAGAGACCCAGTACTTC.

The CDR3 protein is CSVEARQGGGETQYF. The CDR3 DNA is TGCAGCGTTGAAGCACGCCAGGGGGGCGGAGAGACCCAGTACTTC. V usage is TRBV29-1 and J usage is TRBJ2-5, with D tentatively TRBD1 (7 bases). There are 15 residues in the CDR3. Germline CDR1 SQVTM, CDR2 ANQGSEA. Trimming stripped 1 base from V and 4 bases from J, with 16 bases between.

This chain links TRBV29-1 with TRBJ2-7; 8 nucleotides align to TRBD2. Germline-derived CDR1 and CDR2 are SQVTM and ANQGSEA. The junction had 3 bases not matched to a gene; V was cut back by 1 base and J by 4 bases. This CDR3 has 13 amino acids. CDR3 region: CSVEGLAGYEQYF. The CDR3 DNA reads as TGCAGCGTTGAAGGGTTAGCGGGGTACGAGCAGTACTTC.

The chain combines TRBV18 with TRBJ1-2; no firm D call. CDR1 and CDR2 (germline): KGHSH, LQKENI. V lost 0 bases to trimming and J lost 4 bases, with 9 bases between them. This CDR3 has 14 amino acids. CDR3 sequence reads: CASSPPGSTYGYTF. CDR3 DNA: TGTGCCAGCTCACCACCTGGCTCGACCTATGGCTACACCTTC.

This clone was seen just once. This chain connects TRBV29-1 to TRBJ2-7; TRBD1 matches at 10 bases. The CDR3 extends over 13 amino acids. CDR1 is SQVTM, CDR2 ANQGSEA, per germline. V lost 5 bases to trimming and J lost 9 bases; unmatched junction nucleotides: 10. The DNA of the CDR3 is TGCAGCGTTCAGGACAGGGGGGGATCTAGGCAGTACTTC. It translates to CSVQDRGGSRQYF.

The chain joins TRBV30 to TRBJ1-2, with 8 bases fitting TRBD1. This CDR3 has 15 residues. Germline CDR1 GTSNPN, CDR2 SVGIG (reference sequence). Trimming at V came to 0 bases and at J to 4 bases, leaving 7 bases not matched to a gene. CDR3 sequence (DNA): TGTGCCTGGAGTGTAGGATTAACAGGGGGCTATGGCTACACCTTC. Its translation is CAWSVGLTGGYGYTF. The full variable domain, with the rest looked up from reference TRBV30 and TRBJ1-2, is SQTIHQWPATLVQPVGSPLSLECTVEGTSNPNLYWYRQAAGRGLQLLFYSVGIGQISSEVPQNLSASRPQDRQFILSSKKLLLSDSGFYLCAWSVGLTGGYGYTFGSGTRLTVV.

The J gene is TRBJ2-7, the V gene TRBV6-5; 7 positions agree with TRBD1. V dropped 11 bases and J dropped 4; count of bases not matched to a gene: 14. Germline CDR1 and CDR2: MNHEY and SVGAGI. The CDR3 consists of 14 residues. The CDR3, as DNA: TGTGCCCCCCAAAAGGACAGGTGCATATACGAGCAGTACTTC. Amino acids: CAPQKDRCIYEQYF.

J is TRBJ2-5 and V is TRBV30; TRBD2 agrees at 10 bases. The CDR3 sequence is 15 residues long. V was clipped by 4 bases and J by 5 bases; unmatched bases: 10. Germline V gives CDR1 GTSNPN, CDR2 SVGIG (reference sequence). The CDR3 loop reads CAWTLGSGGAETQYF. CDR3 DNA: TGTGCCTGGACCCTTGGCAGCGGGGGGGCCGAGACCCAGTACTTC.

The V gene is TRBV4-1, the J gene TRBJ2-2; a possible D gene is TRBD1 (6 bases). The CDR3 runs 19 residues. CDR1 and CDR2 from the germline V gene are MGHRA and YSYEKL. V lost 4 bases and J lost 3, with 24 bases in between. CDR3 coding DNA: TGCGCCAGCAGCCGACGGCCTGGGACAAACAGCGTGGACACCGGGGAGCTGTTTTTT. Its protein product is CASSRRPGTNSVDTGELFF.

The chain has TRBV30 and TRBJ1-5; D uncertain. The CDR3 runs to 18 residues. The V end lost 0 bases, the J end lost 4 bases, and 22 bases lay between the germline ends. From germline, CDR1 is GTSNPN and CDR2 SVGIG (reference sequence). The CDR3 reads CAWSVVGNPRSGNQPQHF. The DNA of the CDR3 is TGTGCCTGGAGTGTCGTGGGGAATCCGCGATCCGGGAATCAGCCCCAGCATTTT.

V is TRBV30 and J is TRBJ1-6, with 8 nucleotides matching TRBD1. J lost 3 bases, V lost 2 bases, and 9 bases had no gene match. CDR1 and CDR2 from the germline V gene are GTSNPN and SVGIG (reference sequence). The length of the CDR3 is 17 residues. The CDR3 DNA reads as TGTGCCTGGAGTAAGGACAGGGTCTCTAGCTATAATTCACCCCTCCACTTT. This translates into CAWSKDRVSSYNSPLHF.

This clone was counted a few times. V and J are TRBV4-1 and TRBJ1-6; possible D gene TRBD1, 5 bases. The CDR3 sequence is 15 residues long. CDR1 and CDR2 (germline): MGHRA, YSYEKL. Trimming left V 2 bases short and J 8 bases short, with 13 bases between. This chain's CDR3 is CASSQSQGTDSPLHF. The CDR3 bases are TGCGCCAGCAGCCAAAGTCAGGGTACGGATTCACCCCTCCACTTT.

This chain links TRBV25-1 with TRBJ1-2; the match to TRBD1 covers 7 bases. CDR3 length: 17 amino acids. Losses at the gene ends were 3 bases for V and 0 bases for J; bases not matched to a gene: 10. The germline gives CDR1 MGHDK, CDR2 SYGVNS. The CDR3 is CASSEAGAGGANYGYTF. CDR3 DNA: TGTGCCAGCAGTGAGGCGGGAGCAGGGGGAGCTAACTATGGCTACACCTTC.